The 21 T cell receptor beta chains below all came from one sample that was sequenced in a study of OX40 agonist ivuxolimab in advanced cancers. Clones were read by immunoSEQ multiplex PCR, and TCRdb kept only the in-frame ones, dropping some. The data contain tens of thousands of clones, roughly 92% of them seen just once; the ten biggest clones take up roughly 12%. Here the sequenced sample was CD4+ or CD8+ T cells sorted from blood, taken in a trial of the OX40 agonist ivuxolimab. The receptors stem from an adult with an advanced solid tumor such as melanoma, head and neck, liver or kidney cancer.

V and J are TRBV10-2 and TRBJ2-2; a possible D gene is TRBD2 (5 bases). The germline V and J ends were trimmed by 2 bases and 7 bases, with 11 bases remaining between them. CDR3 length equals 14 residues. Germline lookup yields CDR1 WSHSY and CDR2 SAAADI. CDR3 nucleotides: TGCGCCAGCAGTGAGAGTCGGGCGGGCGGGGAGCTGTTTTTT. Protein sequence: CASSESRAGGELFF.

This chain connects TRBV2 to TRBJ1-2, with 9 bases identical to TRBD1. The V gene's germline CDR1 is SNHLY and CDR2 FYNNEI. Trimming took 7 bases from V and 7 from J; bases not matched to a gene: 10. The CDR3 sequence is 14 residues long. The DNA for the CDR3 is TGTGCCAGCACCGGATTACAGGGGGCGGTTGGCTACACCTTC. Protein product: CASTGLQGAVGYTF.

The genes are TRBV28 and TRBJ2-3; D is undetermined. The CDR3 length is 17 residues. Germline CDR1 and CDR2: MDHEN and SYDVKM. Trimming cost V 5 bases and J 4 bases, with 22 bases left between them. The DNA for the CDR3 is TGTGCCAGCAGTACCCGGACCTATTCCTCGACCCCAGATACGCAGTATTTT. Its translation: CASSTRTYSSTPDTQYF.

The CDR3 region has the DNA TGTGCCAGCAGCTTAGAGAGACAGGGGTCGTACGAGCAGTACTTC. Encoded protein: CASSLERQGSYEQYF. The chain has TRBV7-2 and TRBJ2-5, with 8 bases matching TRBD1. The end of the DNA aligns better with TRBJ2-7, so the J call may be wrong. This CDR3 comprises 15 residues. Germline values: CDR1 SGHTA, CDR2 FQGNSA.

This sequence joins TRBV7-9 and TRBJ2-7; tentative D call: TRBD2 (5 bases). Per the germline V gene, CDR1 is SEHNR and CDR2 is FQNEAQ (reference sequence). Trimming stripped 1 base from V and 1 base from J, with 11 bases between. This CDR3 region has 15 residues. The CDR3 loop reads CASSLGGSVSYEQYF. CDR3 coding DNA: TGTGCCAGCAGCTTAGGAGGTAGCGTTTCCTACGAGCAGTACTTC.

The chain has TRBV18 and TRBJ2-1; 7 positions agree with TRBD1. CDR1 is KGHSH, CDR2 LQKENI, per germline. The CDR3 runs 13 residues. The V and J ends lost 8 bases and 4 bases, in that order; junction bases with no gene match: 5. The CDR3 DNA sequence: TGTGCCAGCCTTAAGACAGGGTACAATGAGCAGTTCTTC. This sequence encodes CASLKTGYNEQFF.

Written as DNA, the CDR3 is TGCAGTGCTAATCCCGGGGGAAACCAGTACTTC. This translates into CSANPGGNQYF. V gene TRBV20-1 combines with J gene TRBJ2-5; D possibly corresponds to TRBD2 (6 bases). Germline V gives CDR1 DFQATT, CDR2 SNEGSKA (reference sequence). The CDR3 has 11 amino acids. V was trimmed by 4 bases and J by 10 bases, leaving 13 bases between them.

The V and J genes are TRBV7-9 and TRBJ2-5; D perhaps matches TRBD1 (5 bases). The germline V and J ends were trimmed by 2 bases and 5 bases, with 15 bases remaining between them. The CDR3 sequence is 15 residues long. Germline CDR1 reads SEHNR; CDR2 reads FQNEAQ (reference sequence). Here the CDR3 reads CASSLTAGATETQYF. The CDR3 DNA follows: TGTGCCAGCAGCTTAACCGCTGGGGCCACGGAGACCCAGTACTTC.

The CDR3 region has the DNA TGTGCCAGCAGCGCGGAAGGACTAGCCCCCCAAGAGACCCAGTACTTC. Translated: CASSAEGLAPQETQYF. The rearrangement joins TRBV9 to TRBJ2-5; 8 bases match TRBD2. The J segment lost 1 base and the V segment lost 3 bases, leaving 8 bases of the junction unmatched. Germline V gene data show CDR1 as SGDLS and CDR2 as YYNGEE. The CDR3 runs 16 residues.

The rearrangement links TRBV19 to TRBJ2-1; weak D call: TRBD2 (6 bases). The germline gives CDR1 LNHDA, CDR2 SQIVND (reference sequence). This CDR3 is built from 17 residues. The V end was cut by 1 base, the J end by 0 bases, with 13 bases between. CDR3 nucleotide sequence: TGTGCCAGTAGTATAGCTTCAGGAGGGATCTCCTACAATGAGCAGTTCTTC. As protein: CASSIASGGISYNEQFF.

The V call is TRBV4-3, the J call TRBJ2-1; D is possibly TRBD1 (6 bases). The CDR3 is 14 residues long. The germline CDR1 and CDR2 sequences are LGHNA and YSLEER. Trimming removed 1 base at V and 8 bases at J, with 12 bases between. For the CDR3, the DNA is TGCGCCAGCAGCCAAGGGACAGCGACATATGAGCAGTTCTTC. This encodes CASSQGTATYEQFF.

This sequence joins TRBV15 and TRBJ2-3, with 8 bases matching TRBD1. The junction had 7 bases not matched to a gene; V was cut back by 3 bases and J by 2 bases. Per the germline V gene, CDR1 is LNHNV and CDR2 is YYDKDF (reference sequence). The CDR3 has 16 amino acids. The CDR3 protein is CATSSPDRGPTDTQYF. CDR3 coding DNA: TGTGCCACCAGCAGTCCAGACAGGGGACCCACAGATACGCAGTATTTT.

This rearrangement joins TRBV12-1 to TRBJ1-5; the DNA was not used to check the table's D call, TRBD1. TRBV12-1 is a pseudogene locus. This CDR3 region has 15 residues. The CDR3 protein is CASSAGTGGNQPQHF. The DNA of the CDR3 is TGTGCCAGCAGCGCCGGGACAGGAGGGAATCAGCCCCAGCATTTT.

The chain has TRBV2 and TRBJ2-3, with D uncertain. The V end lost 4 bases, the J end lost 6 bases, and 8 bases lay between the germline ends. CDR3 length: 12 amino acids. Germline CDR1 SNHLY, CDR2 FYNNEI. The CDR3 bases are TGTGCCAGCAGTGGGAATGCTGATACGCAGTATTTT. It translates to CASSGNADTQYF.

The chain couples TRBV5-8 to TRBJ2-3, with TRBD2 as a possible D gene (6 bases). CDR3 length: 16 amino acids. Trimming took 0 bases from V and 4 from J, leaving 15 bases between them. From germline, CDR1 is SGHTS and CDR2 YDEGEE. The CDR3 is CASSLAAGPLPDTQYF. The CDR3 region has the DNA TGTGCCAGCAGCTTGGCTGCGGGACCACTCCCAGATACGCAGTATTTT.

The gene calls are TRBV2 and TRBJ2-1; 14 bases are shared with TRBD2. The V and J ends lost 4 bases and 9 bases, in that order; junction bases with no gene match: 5. This CDR3 has 15 amino acids. Germline V gives CDR1 SNHLY, CDR2 FYNNEI. CDR3 region: CASSAGTSGSSEQFF. DNA for the CDR3: TGTGCCAGCAGTGCCGGGACTAGCGGGAGTTCTGAGCAGTTCTTC.

Only a few counts were recorded for this clone. The rearrangement links TRBV27 to TRBJ2-7; tentative D call: TRBD2 (7 bases). CDR3 length: 15 residues. The germline V gene encodes CDR1 MNHEY and CDR2 SMNVEV (reference sequence). Trimming removed 0 bases from V and 5 bases from J, with 14 bases in between. This CDR3 is CASSLSGGGHNEQYF. The CDR3 nucleotides are TGTGCCAGCAGTTTATCGGGGGGGGGCCATAACGAGCAGTACTTC.

The V and J genes are TRBV28 and TRBJ2-2; 12 positions match TRBD2. The junction had 3 bases not matched to a gene; V was cut back by 4 bases and J by 3 bases. This CDR3 comprises 16 residues. Germline loops: CDR1 MDHEN, CDR2 SYDVKM. CDR3 residues: CASSSRLAGDTGELFF. The CDR3, as DNA: TGTGCCAGCAGTTCAAGACTAGCGGGAGACACCGGGGAGCTGTTTTTT.

This chain uses TRBV14 with TRBJ1-1; 9 bases fit TRBD1. Germline CDR1 reads SGHDN; CDR2 reads FVKESK. After removal of 3 bases from V and 3 bases from J, the junction contained 5 bases not matched to a gene. The CDR3 runs 15 residues. CDR3 region: CASSHLQGAHTEAFF. The CDR3 coding sequence is TGTGCCAGCAGCCACTTACAGGGGGCGCACACTGAAGCTTTCTTT.

For the CDR3, the DNA is TGTGCCAGCAATGAGGAGGGGGCAAACACTGAAGCTTTCTTT. It translates to CASNEEGANTEAFF. The genes are TRBV5-6 and TRBJ1-1; the match to TRBD1 covers 7 bases. The germline CDR1 and CDR2 sequences are SGHDT and YYEEEE. Trimming took 6 bases from V and 2 from J; bases not matched to a gene: 7. The CDR3 is 14 amino acids. The whole variable domain, remainder taken from reference TRBV5-6 and TRBJ1-1, is DAGVTQSPTHLIKTRGQQVTLRCSPKSGHDTVSWYQQALGQGPQFIFQYYEEEERQRGNFPDRFSGHQFPNYSSELNVNALLLGDSALYLCASNEEGANTEAFFGQGTRLTVV.

The CDR3 DNA reads TGTGCCTGGAGTGTAGGGACAGGGACCACAGATACGCAGTATTTT. It translates to CAWSVGTGTTDTQYF. The chain couples TRBV30 to TRBJ2-3, with 9 nucleotides matching TRBD1. From germline, CDR1 is GTSNPN and CDR2 SVGIG (reference sequence). The CDR3 loop spans 15 amino acids. Germline trimming cut 0 bases from V and 2 bases from J; bases unmatched to any gene: 3. Full variable domain (outside the CDR3, taken from reference TRBV30 and TRBJ2-3): SQTIHQWPATLVQPVGSPLSLECTVEGTSNPNLYWYRQAAGRGLQLLFYSVGIGQISSEVPQNLSASRPQDRQFILSSKKLLLSDSGFYLCAWSVGTGTTDTQYFGPGTRLTVL.